This note documents a single TCR beta chain sequence. Its cognate antigen has yet to be identified. No clone much larger than this one lies a single base away; base qualities are absent. This record belongs to a study of cytomegalovirus exposure and HLA in healthy donors (dated by TCRdb to about 2017). For context, the study as a whole: An earlier analysis of 587 of the donors reported 276 Gb of sequence data and about 120 million unique TCR beta sequences obtained from roughly 170 million T cells. About 280 gigabases of sequencing data and approximately 80 million unique TCR sequences were included in an early release covering about 620 HLA-typed donors. A separate validation cohort of about 110 different subjects was used in addition to the 666-subject first cohort. Among about 400 genotyped donors of the cohort, an average of about 240,000 unique TCR beta nucleotide sequences was sequenced per donor, of which about 18% were non-productive. High-throughput TCR immunosequencing, statistical association of individual TCRs with disease status, and machine learning were combined to predict cytomegalovirus infection status. In a later genetic analysis, genome-wide SNP genotypes for about 65% of the roughly 700 donors were used, and that subset was treated as a discovery cohort. Rather than using new phenotypic data, the later analysis identified candidate immune exposures from TCR beta sequences and from how often those sequences occurred across donors. Using immunosequencing, the study profiled T cell repertoires from 666 subjects and related those repertoires to cytomegalovirus serostatus. HLA typing covered class I and class II loci at four-digit resolution. The study aimed to test whether signatures of past pathogen exposure could be identified by cataloging public T cell receptors. All discovery cohort repertoires had been generated using a single sequencing platform. Donor age, sex, ethnicity and CMV serostatus were compiled together with the repertoire data. A later analysis re-examined previously published TCR beta repertoires from over 500 donors and added high-resolution HLA genotyping to investigate patterns of TCR occurrence. To decide whether each TCR beta V gene segment behaved as functional or pseudogenic, an earlier analysis of nearly 600 of the donors relied on high-throughput TCR beta sequencing. The number of typed donors differed by locus: about 620-630 for A, B, C, DRB1 and DQB1; approximately 520 for DQA1; 606 for DPA1; and 450 to 480 for DPB1. Because of strong linkage in the cohort, roughly five DR-DQ haplotypes were treated as single units for association and clustering. Among the roughly 410 genotyped donors, 75% to 90% belonged to the genetic ancestry cluster associated with self-reported Caucasian donors. The full study reports these points: HLA typing was unavailable for some donors at each locus, so association tests used only the typed subset. In a later analysis, most CMV-associated TCR beta chains were found to appear HLA-restricted, with HLA associations seemingly driven largely by CMV exposure. A further reported finding was that TCR beta sequences accurately predicted the HLA-A and HLA-B alleles for most subjects in the first cohort. Presence/absence analyses assumed roughly uniform sequencing depth across donors, an assumption that may not hold. Most TCR sequences were seen in very few donors, while some public TCRs were found in many individuals. A later genetic analysis associated a missense DCLRE1C variant with V-gene and J-gene trimming of TCR beta chains, and an independent cohort replicated the association. A total of 164 TCR beta chains were listed by the study as associated with cytomegalovirus. A later analysis found that HLA-associated TCR beta chains were more clonally expanded and had lower generation probabilities than equally common non-associated chains. Around 16 rarely observed V segments, including chromosome 9 orphons, were excluded from the earlier analysis of several hundred of the donors because counts were too low. In a later genetic analysis, fewer N-insertions in productive TCRs were reported among donors in an Asian-associated ancestry cluster than the roughly 700-donor mean. The authors suggested that the approach could potentially be generalized to other disease states and immunological phenotypes. At a false discovery rate of 0.05, a later analysis linked 15,000 to 20,000 TCR beta sequences to specific HLA alleles. In this cohort, only TCR beta chains were sequenced, and detectable features were limited by the absence of alpha or paired-chain data. A later analysis found that TCR association rates varied across HLA loci, with DRB1 alleles showing the most associated TCRs and HLA-C alleles the fewest. According to a later analysis, parvovirus B19, influenza, CMV and Epstein-Barr virus appeared linked to several top co-occurrence clusters. Some IMGT-functional V segments, including TRBV6-2 and TRBV6-3, could not be distinguished by the 87-base-pair reads and were therefore excluded. The classifier was reported to diagnose cytomegalovirus status with high specificity and sensitivity in both the original cohort and the validation cohort. The only immune exposure information available for the cohort was CMV serostatus. Correlated functional status among segregating V segments might be attributable to linkage disequilibrium, but an unknown experimental factor could not be ruled out. A group of highly shared sequence variants was considered likely to be a technical artifact of the sequencing pipeline. Three of the identified cytomegalovirus-associated TCR beta chains were confirmed in vitro to be specific for cytomegalovirus antigens. When HLA alleles, especially DR and DQ, strongly co-occurred, TCR associations were difficult to assign to individual alleles. In an earlier analysis of some 640 of the donors, most TCR beta V segments were observed in productive rearrangements about 87% or about 30% of the time, broadly matching IMGT annotations.

To prepare the library, the immunoSEQ multiplex PCR assay was applied. For the multiplex PCR, a mixture combining 60 forward primers for TCR Vbeta segments and 13 reverse primers for TCR Jbeta segments was used. The CDR3 region of rearranged TCR beta genes was amplified from genomic DNA with a multiplex PCR assay. The amplified TCR beta libraries were sequenced on the Illumina HiSeq System as 87-base-pair reads. The source study handled its data this way. Across the roughly 670 repertoires, a later analysis counted 75 million to 90 million unique TCR beta chains, approximately 12 million of which were shared by at least two donors. Raw reads were error-corrected and collapsed into unique sequences with a nearest-neighbor algorithm that merged closely related sequences to remove PCR and sequencing errors. CDR3 sequences were aligned to IMGT reference sequences to assign V, D and J gene segments. Each retained sequence needed at least a six-nucleotide match to both a V gene segment and a J gene segment. Rearrangements were classified as productive when the CDR3 lacked stop codons and remained in frame with V and J, and all other rearrangements were classified as non-productive. CDR3 was defined by IMGT convention, running from the second conserved V-encoded cysteine to the conserved J-encoded phenylalanine. The earlier analysis of about 590 of the donors excluded sequences that lacked an unambiguous match to a single V gene segment. In an earlier analysis of around 590 of the donors, a V segment was called functional when productive rearrangements were above 56.7%, and segregating when the standard deviation between donors exceeded 5%. To diagnose cytomegalovirus status from the catalog of TCR beta chain sequences, a statistical classification framework was built. In a later analysis, TCR nucleotide sequences were compared against IMGT/GENE-DB human TR gene sequences so that V and J genes could be assigned. Using the TCRdist pipeline, a later analysis assigned CDR3 sequences along with most-parsimonious VDJ recombination scenarios. In a later analysis, each TCR beta chain was defined by its CDR3 amino acid sequence together with its V-gene family, and reads lacking a unique V-gene family were excluded. To address suspected cross-contamination and a sequencing artifact, a later analysis removed 450 to 700 highly shared, low-generation-probability nucleotide sequences. In a later analysis, a clonal expansion index for each public chain was calculated from normalized within-repertoire ranks of inferred template counts. In a later analysis, generation probabilities were computed using a VDJ recombination model fitted to out-of-frame rearrangements, and the results were checked against IGoR. A later analysis scored TCR-TCR, TCR-HLA and TCR-CMV co-occurrence with hypergeometric tests, applying a repertoire-size bias correction to TCR pairs. A later analysis estimated false discovery rates by permuting HLA or CMV assignments 20 times. In a later analysis, co-occurring TCRs were grouped with DBSCAN, and TCRdist sequence similarity was added when clustering was performed within HLA-allele-positive subsets. For co-occurrence clustering, repertoires with fewer than 30,000 or more than 120,000 public chains were excluded, along with a handful of repertoires with anomalous nucleotide sharing. TCRdb carries this immuneACCESS record with in-frame sequences only. Its versions omit some clonotypes, under half of them owing to an unresolved V gene in the studies checked, with the rest unexplained. From that table come the V and J calls and clone size; the DNA was used to work out D and trimming. This sample gives about 160,000 clones in total; less than 90% of them show up just once. Roughly 4.7% of the sample is in the top ten clones.

Including cysteine and phenylalanine, the CDR3 has 12 amino acids. The read is trimmed to its CDR3 DNA, 36 bases read in frame from base 1. CDR1 SQVTM and CDR2 ANQGSEA were looked up in the germline V gene. V was cut back by 4 bases and J by 2 bases, leaving a gap of 8 bases between them. The cohort consisted of approximately 690 healthy bone marrow donors. At the time of sampling, every cohort member was nominally healthy, though immune exposures that went unrecorded were likely present. The donor was CMV seropositive and belonged to the group of a few hundred seropositive cohort members. Every donor gave a peripheral blood sample, and the peripheral blood mononuclear cells from that sample were used for TCR beta sequencing. The Qiagen DNeasy Blood Extraction Kit was used to extract genomic DNA from the blood cell samples.

The sample was PBMCs. This receptor chain uses TRBV29-1 and TRBJ1-2, with an unclear D gene assignment. This TCR came from a woman aged 50 to 60 in good health and CMV-seropositive. The CDR3 is CSVGVTNYGYTF. The sequenced DNA: TGCAGCGTTGGTGTCACAAACTATGGCTACACCTTC. The CDR3, completed at both ends by the reference TRBV29-1 and TRBJ1-2 genes, gives the full variable domain SAVISQKPSRDICQRGTSLTIQCQVDSQVTMMFWYRQQPGQSLTLIATANQGSEATYESGFVIDKFPISRPNLTFSTLTVSNMSPEDSSIYLCSVGVTNYGYTFGSGTRLTVV.